This T cell receptor (beta chain) was captured in a study of T cell responses to AZD1222 COVID-19 vaccine (dated by TCRdb to the early 2020s). Background for the entire study: AZD1222 recipients given second doses at about 4 weeks or at about 12 weeks were pooled, since spike-specific TCR depth and breadth were not found to differ between the two schedules. Enrollment into the trials was organized by age into subgroups of 18-55, 56-69 and 70-plus years, and those subgroups contained roughly 150, 30 and 60 TCR-sequenced participants, respectively. TCR sequencing covered fewer than 250 trial participants: 207 given two doses of AZD1222 and about 26 given two doses of MenACWY control vaccine.

The CDR3 regions of human TCRbeta chains were analyzed by immunosequencing. The paper's data handling went like this. TCRs in the repertoires were compared against a reference library of SARS-CoV-2-specific TCRs that had been generated with the MIRA antigen-specificity platform. Breadth meant the fraction of unique TCRs that were SARS-CoV-2-associated, whereas depth meant the fraction of total T cells that were SARS-CoV-2-associated. Each spike-specific TCR was assigned to its reactive spike region and to a CD4 or CD8 class using the MIRA data. Log10-transformed breadth and depth values were compared by one-way ANOVA with Sidak's multiple comparisons tests. TCRdb took over this immuneACCESS table, retaining in-frame rearrangements with V and J assigned. Such tables are incomplete; in checked studies, under half of the missing clones stem from an unresolved V gene, and the remainder is unexplained. That table furnishes V, J and clone size, whereas the DNA furnished D and trimming. For this sample there are about 97,000 clones; roughly 89% appear just once. Of the sample, approximately 7% falls within the top ten clones.

What the research found in general, with its limitations: Participants were mostly white British and included more females than males, and it was suggested by the authors that clonal diversity may have been underestimated. No day 14 peak-response samples were available, so repertoires were characterized only after the peak T cell response. Reportedly, close to half of the unique spike-specific TCRs recognized epitopes lying outside the regions that are mutated in the B.1.351 and B.1.1.7 variants. CD4 TCRs associated with the vaccine covered the entire spike protein, and the dominant responses were in regions 160-218 and 743-854. The 56-69-year group was small, and its depth increase did not reach significance, likely because of low power. Spike-specific TCR breadth and depth rose significantly after two AZD1222 doses compared with day 0 and with MenACWY recipients. Conclusions about previously exposed vaccinees are limited because only six or seven AZD1222 recipients were SARS-CoV-2 seropositive at baseline.

Sequences MNHEY (CDR1) and SMNVEV (CDR2) are obtained from the germline V gene (reference sequence). From its cysteine to its phenylalanine, the CDR3 spans 17 amino acids. The kept DNA is CDR3 alone, 51 bases in frame from the first base. V lost 5 bases and J lost 7 bases, and the count of bases not matched to a germline gene is 10. Comments on this clone: Its antigen is unknown. No quality values exist for individual bases; no much larger clone is one base distant.

The sample's time point label is to be understood as: baseline before first vaccination. Vaccinee samples were obtained from the UK trials COV001 and COV002, which included a single-blind randomized controlled phase 2/3 trial of AZD1222 (ChAdOx1 nCoV-19) in healthy adults. For TCRbeta chain sequencing, PBMC samples were collected from trial participants at day 0 and at day 28 after the second dose. The sample was peripheral blood, taken on day 0 of AZD1222 vaccination. This receptor was identified in an adult in good health. This sequence uses TRBV27 and TRBJ2-3, and 15 bases in between align with TRBD2. The CDR3 protein sequence reads: CASSAPGTSGGLHTQYF. The nucleotides read TGTGCCAGCAGTGCCCCCGGGACTAGCGGGGGGTTACATACGCAGTATTTT.